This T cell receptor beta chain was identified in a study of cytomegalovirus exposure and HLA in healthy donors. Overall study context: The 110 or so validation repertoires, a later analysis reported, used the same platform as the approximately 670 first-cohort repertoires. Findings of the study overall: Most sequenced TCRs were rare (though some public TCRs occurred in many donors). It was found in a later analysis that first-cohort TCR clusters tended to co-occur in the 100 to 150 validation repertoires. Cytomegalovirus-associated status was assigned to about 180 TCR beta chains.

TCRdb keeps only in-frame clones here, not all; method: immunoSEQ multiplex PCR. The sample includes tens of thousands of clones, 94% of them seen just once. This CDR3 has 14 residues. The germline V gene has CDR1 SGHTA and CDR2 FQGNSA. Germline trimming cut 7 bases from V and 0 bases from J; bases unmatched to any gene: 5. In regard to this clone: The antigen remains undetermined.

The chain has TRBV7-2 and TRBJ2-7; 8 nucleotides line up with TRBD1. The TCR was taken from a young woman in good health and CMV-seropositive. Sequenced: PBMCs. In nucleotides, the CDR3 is TGTGCCAGCAACCTCGGACAGGGCTCCTACGAGCAGTACTTC. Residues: CASNLGQGSYEQYF.